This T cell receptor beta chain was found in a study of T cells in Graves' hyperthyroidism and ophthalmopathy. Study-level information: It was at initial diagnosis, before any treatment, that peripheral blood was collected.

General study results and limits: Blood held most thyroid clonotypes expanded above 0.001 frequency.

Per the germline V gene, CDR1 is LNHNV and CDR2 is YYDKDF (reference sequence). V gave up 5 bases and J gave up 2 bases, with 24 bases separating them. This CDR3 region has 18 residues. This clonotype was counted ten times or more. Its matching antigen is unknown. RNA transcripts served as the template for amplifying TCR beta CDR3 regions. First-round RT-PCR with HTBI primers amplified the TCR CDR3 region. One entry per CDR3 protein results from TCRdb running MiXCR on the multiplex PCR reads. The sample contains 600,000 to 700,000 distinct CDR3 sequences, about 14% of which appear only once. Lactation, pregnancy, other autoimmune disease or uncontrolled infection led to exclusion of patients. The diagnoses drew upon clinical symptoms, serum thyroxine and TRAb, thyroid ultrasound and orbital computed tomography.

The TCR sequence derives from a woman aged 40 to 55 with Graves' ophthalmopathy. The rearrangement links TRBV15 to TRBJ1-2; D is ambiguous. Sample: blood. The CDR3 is CATSPTTSDRPENYGYTF. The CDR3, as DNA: TGTGCCACCAGCCCCACGACGTCGGACCGCCCGGAGAACTATGGCTACACCTTC.